The 10 T cell receptor beta chains below were found in one sample sequenced in a study of control samples from healthy donors and cancer patients. The repertoire was sequenced with immunoSEQ multiplex PCR; TCRdb's copy has only in-frame clones and lacks some. The sample holds about 130,000 clones; approximately 92% are singletons and the top ten take about 2.3%. Sequenced sample: blood. The receptor source for this set is a man aged 35 to 55 in good health.

The chain recombines TRBV7-8 with TRBJ1-5; D gene uncertain. Per germline, CDR1 SGHVS and CDR2 FQNEAQ. The germline V and J ends were trimmed by 1 base and 3 bases, with 10 bases remaining between them. There are 15 residues in the CDR3. The DNA for the CDR3 is TGTGCCAGCAGCTTAGATTCTGCAGTCAATCAGCCCCAGCATTTT. Translating it yields CASSLDSAVNQPQHF.

The genes are TRBV9 and TRBJ2-7; 11 bases agree with TRBD1. The germline V gene encodes CDR1 SGDLS and CDR2 YYNGEE. CDR3 length equals 15 residues. The ends lost 4 bases at V and 6 bases at J; junction bases unmatched: 9. The CDR3 DNA reads TGTGCCAGCAGCTTTACTGGACAGGGGGCGGCCGAGCAGTACTTC. This sequence encodes CASSFTGQGAAEQYF.

In DNA, the CDR3 is TGTGCCAGCAGCGTAGCTACTAAGGGGGTGCTCAATCAGCCCCAGCATTTT. Protein sequence: CASSVATKGVLNQPQHF. The chain links TRBV9 to TRBJ1-5; D possibly corresponds to TRBD1 (6 bases). Germline CDR1 reads SGDLS; CDR2 reads YYNGEE. With 0 bases removed from V and 3 bases from J, the gap between germline ends came to 16 bases. This CDR3 is 17 amino acids long.

As DNA, the CDR3 is TGTGCCACCAGCAGAGATCAGCCCCTAAGAGGCTATGGCTACACCTTC. Protein sequence: CATSRDQPLRGYGYTF. The chain links TRBV15 to TRBJ1-2; D is undetermined. Per germline, CDR1 LNHNV and CDR2 YYDKDF (reference sequence). With 0 bases removed from V and 4 bases from J, the gap between germline ends came to 15 bases. The CDR3 length is 16 residues.

This clone was counted between two and nine times. This chain joins TRBV30 and TRBJ1-2; 7 bases fit TRBD1. Germline values: CDR1 GTSNPN, CDR2 SVGIG (reference sequence). The V segment lost 2 bases and the J segment 4 bases; nucleotides outside the gene matches: 10. The CDR3 loop spans 15 amino acids. The DNA of the CDR3 is TGTGCCTGGAGTAGGGGAGGGGGCGCTGGCTATGGCTACACCTTC. It codes for CAWSRGGGAGYGYTF.

Many counts were recorded for this clone. This chain joins TRBV7-9 and TRBJ2-1; D ambiguous. The CDR3 runs 13 residues. The ends were cut back, 3 bases at V and 4 bases at J, with 7 bases in the middle. The V gene's germline CDR1 is SEHNR and CDR2 FQNEAQ (reference sequence). In DNA, the CDR3 is TGTGCCAGCAGCTTGGAGAGTTACAATGAGCAGTTCTTC. Its protein is CASSLESYNEQFF.

The chain links TRBV9 to TRBJ2-3, with 12 bases identical to TRBD2. The CDR3 runs 17 residues. Losses at the gene ends were 3 bases for V and 2 bases for J; bases not matched to a gene: 7. Germline V gives CDR1 SGDLS, CDR2 YYNGEE. In nucleotides, the CDR3 is TGTGCCAGCAGCGGGACTAGCGGGGTACTCTCCACAGATACGCAGTATTTT. It yields the protein CASSGTSGVLSTDTQYF.

In its sample, this clone was seen a few times. CDR3 region: CASSLWDRGGVYGYTF. The CDR3 coding sequence is TGTGCCAGCAGTTTATGGGATAGAGGGGGTGTCTATGGCTACACCTTC. V is TRBV28 and J is TRBJ1-2, with a tentative D call TRBD1 (6 bases). This CDR3 comprises 16 residues. Trimming left V 0 bases short and J 4 bases short, with 15 bases between. The V gene's germline CDR1 is MDHEN and CDR2 SYDVKM.

This chain uses TRBV5-5 with TRBJ1-1; tentatively, D is TRBD1 (5 bases). The CDR3 totals 14 residues. CDR1 and CDR2 from the germline V gene are SGHKS and YYEKEE (reference sequence). V lost 4 bases and J 0 bases, leaving 10 bases between the germline ends. The CDR3 is CASSGRDMNTEAFF. In nucleotides, the CDR3 is TGTGCCAGCAGCGGCAGGGATATGAACACTGAAGCTTTCTTT.

V and J are TRBV25-1 and TRBJ1-4; 7 bases line up with TRBD1. Germline CDR1 is MGHDK and CDR2 is SYGVNS. V gave up 5 bases and J gave up 5 bases; unmatched junction bases: 5. This CDR3 region has 14 residues. The DNA of the CDR3 is TGTGCCAGCAGTCCCCAGGGGGTAAATGAAAAACTGTTTTTT. This sequence encodes CASSPQGVNEKLFF.